This T cell receptor beta chain was obtained from a study of vaccination and CD4 T cells after COVID-19. About the research overall: The convalescents included six males and four females, and among them two were Hispanic while seven were Caucasian. Typically, post-vaccine samples were obtained a median roughly 75 days after dose two, within a range of 14 to 241. The cells in question were stimulated using overlapping spike peptides derived from SARS-CoV-2, HCoV-NL63, HCoV-OC43 and HCoV-229E.

The Oncomine TCR Beta short-read assay sequenced DNA from cultured CD4+ T cells. In TCRdb, the PCR reads were re-called with MiXCR into one record per CDR3 protein. This sample has 9,000 to 15,000 distinct CDR3 sequences, with roughly 30% found just once. V lost 5 bases, J lost 8 bases, and 8 bases stayed unmatched. The length of the CDR3 is 14 residues. Germline CDR1 MNHEY, CDR2 SMNVEV (reference sequence). Sample treatment: roughly 10-day PBMC culture with coronavirus spike peptide pools or control peptides (ViraFEST assay). This clonotype was seen only a few times. Its antigen remains unknown. The sequence derives from a human donor who received a COVID-19 vaccine. The chain carries TRBV27 and TRBJ1-4; 7 bases line up with TRBD1. Sequences were derived from CD4+ T cells from blood, cultured in vitro, sampled before SARS-CoV-2 vaccination. This chain's CDR3 is CASSSRDRGEKLFF. Written as DNA, the CDR3 is TGTGCCAGCAGTAGCCGGGACAGAGGCGAAAAACTGTTTTTT.